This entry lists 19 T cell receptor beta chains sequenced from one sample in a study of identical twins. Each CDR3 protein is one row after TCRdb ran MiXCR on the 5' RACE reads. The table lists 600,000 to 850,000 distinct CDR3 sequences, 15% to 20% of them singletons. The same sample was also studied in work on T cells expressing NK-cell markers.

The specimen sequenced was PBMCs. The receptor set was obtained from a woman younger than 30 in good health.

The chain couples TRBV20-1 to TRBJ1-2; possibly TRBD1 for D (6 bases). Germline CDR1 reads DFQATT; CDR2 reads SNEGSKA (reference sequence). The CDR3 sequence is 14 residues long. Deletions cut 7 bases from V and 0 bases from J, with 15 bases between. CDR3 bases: TGCAGTGTCTCCAGGGACAACACTAACTATGGCTACACCTTC. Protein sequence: CSVSRDNTNYGYTF.

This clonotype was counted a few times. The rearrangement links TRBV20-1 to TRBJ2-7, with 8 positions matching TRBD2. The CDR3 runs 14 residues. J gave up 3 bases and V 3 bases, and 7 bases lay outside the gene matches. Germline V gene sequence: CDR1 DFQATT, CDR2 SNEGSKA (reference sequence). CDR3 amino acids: CSASPRTSFYEQYF. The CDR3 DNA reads TGCAGTGCTAGTCCCCGGACTAGCTTCTACGAGCAGTACTTC.

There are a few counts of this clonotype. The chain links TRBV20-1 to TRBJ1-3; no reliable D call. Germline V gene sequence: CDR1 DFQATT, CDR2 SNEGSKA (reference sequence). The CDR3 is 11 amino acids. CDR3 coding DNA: TGCTCCCTGGTTGTTGGAAACACCATATATTTT. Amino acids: CSLVVGNTIYF.

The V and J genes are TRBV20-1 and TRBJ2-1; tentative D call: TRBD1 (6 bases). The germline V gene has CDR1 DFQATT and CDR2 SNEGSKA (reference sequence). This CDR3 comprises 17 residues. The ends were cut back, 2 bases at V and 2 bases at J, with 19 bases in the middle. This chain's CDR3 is CSARQLGGAVPYNEQFF. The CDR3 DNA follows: TGCAGTGCTAGACAACTTGGGGGCGCCGTACCCTACAATGAGCAGTTCTTC.

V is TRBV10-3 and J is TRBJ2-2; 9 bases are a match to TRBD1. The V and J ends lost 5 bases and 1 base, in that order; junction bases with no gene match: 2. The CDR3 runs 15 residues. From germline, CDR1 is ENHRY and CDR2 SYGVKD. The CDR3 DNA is TGTGCCATCAGTACGGACAGGGGGAACACCGGGGAGCTGTTTTTT. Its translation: CAISTDRGNTGELFF.

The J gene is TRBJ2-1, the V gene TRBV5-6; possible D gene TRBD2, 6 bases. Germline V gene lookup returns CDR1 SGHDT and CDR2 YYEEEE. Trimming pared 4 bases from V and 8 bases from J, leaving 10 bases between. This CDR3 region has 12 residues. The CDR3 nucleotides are TGTGCCAGCAGCACCGGGACTCATGAGCAGTTCTTC. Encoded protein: CASSTGTHEQFF.

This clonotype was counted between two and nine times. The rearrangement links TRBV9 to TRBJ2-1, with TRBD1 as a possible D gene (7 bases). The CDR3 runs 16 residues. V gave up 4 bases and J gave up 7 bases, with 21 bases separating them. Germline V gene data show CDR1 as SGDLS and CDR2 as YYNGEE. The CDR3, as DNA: TGTGCCAGCAGCCCCCCTCCAGGAGGGGGCTGGAATGAGCAGTTCTTC. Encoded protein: CASSPPPGGGWNEQFF.

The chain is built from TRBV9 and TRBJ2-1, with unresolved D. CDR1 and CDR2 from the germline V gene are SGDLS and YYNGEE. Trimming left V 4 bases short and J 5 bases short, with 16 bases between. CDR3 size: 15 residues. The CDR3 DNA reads TGTGCCAGCAGCTTAGCCCCTTTCGCGGACAATGAGCAGTTCTTC. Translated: CASSLAPFADNEQFF.

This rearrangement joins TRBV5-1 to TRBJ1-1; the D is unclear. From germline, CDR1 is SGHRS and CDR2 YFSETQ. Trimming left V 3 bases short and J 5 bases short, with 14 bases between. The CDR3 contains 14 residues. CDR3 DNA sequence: TGCGCCAGCAGCTCCCAAACGAAAGAGACTGAAGCTTTCTTT. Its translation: CASSSQTKETEAFF.

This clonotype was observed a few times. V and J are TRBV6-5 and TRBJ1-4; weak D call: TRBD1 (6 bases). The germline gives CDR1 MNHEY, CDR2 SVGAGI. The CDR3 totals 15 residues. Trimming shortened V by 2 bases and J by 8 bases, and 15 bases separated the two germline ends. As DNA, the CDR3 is TGTGCCAGCAGTTACGCGGGGGCAACCGGAGAAAAACTGTTTTTT. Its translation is CASSYAGATGEKLFF.

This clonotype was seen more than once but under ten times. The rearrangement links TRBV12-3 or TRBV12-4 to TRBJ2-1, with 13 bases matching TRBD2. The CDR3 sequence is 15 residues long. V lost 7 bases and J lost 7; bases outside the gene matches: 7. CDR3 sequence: CASNRGTSGANEQFF. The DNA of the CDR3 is TGTGCCAGCAATAGAGGGACTAGCGGGGCTAATGAGCAGTTCTTC.

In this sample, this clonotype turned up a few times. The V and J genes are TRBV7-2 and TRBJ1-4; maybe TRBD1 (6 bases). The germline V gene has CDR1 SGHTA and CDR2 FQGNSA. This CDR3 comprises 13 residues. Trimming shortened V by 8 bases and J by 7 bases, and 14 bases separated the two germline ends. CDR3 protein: CASSRGSGEKLFF. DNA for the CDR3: TGTGCCAGCTCCAGGGGATCGGGTGAAAAACTGTTTTTT.

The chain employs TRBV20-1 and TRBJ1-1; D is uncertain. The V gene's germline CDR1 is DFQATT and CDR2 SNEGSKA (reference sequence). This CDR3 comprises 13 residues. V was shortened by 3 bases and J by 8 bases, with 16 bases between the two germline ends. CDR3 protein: CSASLGGSSEAFF. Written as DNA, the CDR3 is TGCAGTGCTAGTCTGGGAGGGAGCTCCGAAGCTTTCTTT.

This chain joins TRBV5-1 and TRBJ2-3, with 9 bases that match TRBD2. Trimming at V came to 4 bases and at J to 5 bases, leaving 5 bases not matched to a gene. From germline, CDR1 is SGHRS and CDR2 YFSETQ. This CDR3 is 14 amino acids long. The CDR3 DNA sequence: TGCGCCAGCAGCGAGGGCGGGGGGGGAGATACGCAGTATTTT. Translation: CASSEGGGGDTQYF.

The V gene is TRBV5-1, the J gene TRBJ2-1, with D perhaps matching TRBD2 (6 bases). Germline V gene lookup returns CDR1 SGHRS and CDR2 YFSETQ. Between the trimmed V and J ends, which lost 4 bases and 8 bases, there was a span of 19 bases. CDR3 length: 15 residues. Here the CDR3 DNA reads TGCGCCAGCAGCACAACTCCGGGACTCCACGATGAGCAGTTCTTC. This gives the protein CASSTTPGLHDEQFF. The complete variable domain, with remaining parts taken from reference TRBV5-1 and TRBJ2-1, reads KAGVTQTPRYLIKTRGQQVTLSCSPISGHRSVSWYQQTPGQGLQFLFEYFSETQRNKGNFPGRFSGRQFSNSRSEMNVSTLELGDSALYLCASSTTPGLHDEQFFGPGTRLTVL.

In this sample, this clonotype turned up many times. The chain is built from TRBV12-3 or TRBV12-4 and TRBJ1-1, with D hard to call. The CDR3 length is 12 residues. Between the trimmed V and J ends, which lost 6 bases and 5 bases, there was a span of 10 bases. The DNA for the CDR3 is TGTGCCAGCAGCCAGGATAGGACTGAAGCTTTCTTT. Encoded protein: CASSQDRTEAFF.

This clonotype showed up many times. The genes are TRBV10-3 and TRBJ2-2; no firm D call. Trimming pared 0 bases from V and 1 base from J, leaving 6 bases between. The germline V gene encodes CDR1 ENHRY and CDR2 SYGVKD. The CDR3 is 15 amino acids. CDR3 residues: CAISESNRNTGELFF. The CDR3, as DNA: TGTGCCATCAGTGAGTCGAATCGGAACACCGGGGAGCTGTTTTTT.

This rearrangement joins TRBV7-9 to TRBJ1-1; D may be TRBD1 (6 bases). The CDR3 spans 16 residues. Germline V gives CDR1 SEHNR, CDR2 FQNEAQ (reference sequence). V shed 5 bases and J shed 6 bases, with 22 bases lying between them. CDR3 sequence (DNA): TGTGCCAGCAGCGCAAACGCTCGGGGGCCGAGGCCTGAAGCTTTCTTT. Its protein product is CASSANARGPRPEAFF.

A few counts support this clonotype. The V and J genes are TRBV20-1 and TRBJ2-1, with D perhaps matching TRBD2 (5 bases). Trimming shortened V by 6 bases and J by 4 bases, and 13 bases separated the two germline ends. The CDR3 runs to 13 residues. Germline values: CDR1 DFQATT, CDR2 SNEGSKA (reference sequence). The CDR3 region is CSASGWEYNEQFF. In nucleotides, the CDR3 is TGCAGTGCCTCCGGGTGGGAGTACAATGAGCAGTTCTTC.